The T cell receptor beta chain under discussion was sequenced for a study of shared clonotypes between healthy human individuals. The ends lost 6 bases at V and 6 bases at J; junction bases unmatched: 10. This CDR3 has 15 amino acids. The germline CDR1 and CDR2 sequences are SGDLS and YYNGEE. At a deep level, the assay was run. Once extracted for a subset, genomic DNA was divided evenly among several immunoSEQ plates. Here immunoSEQ multiplex PCR was the method, and the copy in TCRdb shows in-frame clones only, minus some. The repertoire holds 330,000 or so clones, with less than 85% as singletons. The chain recombines TRBV9 with TRBJ2-1; 9 bases fit TRBD2. What was sequenced was memory CD4+ T cells sorted from blood. As for subset: CD45RA-negative fraction. The receptor comes from a man aged 25 to 40 in good health. CDR3 sequence reads: CASKPASGKGNEQFF. CDR3 nucleotides: TGTGCCAGCAAGCCGGCTAGCGGGAAAGGCAATGAGCAGTTCTTC.